The T cell receptor (beta chain) under discussion was sequenced for a study of control samples from healthy donors and cancer patients. Some clones are missing from TCRdb's copy, which holds only in-frame ones; the method was immunoSEQ multiplex PCR. The table shows some 120,000 clones, with roughly 86% occurring only once. The specimen sequenced was blood. This TCR was sampled from a man in his sixties in good health.

Written as DNA, the CDR3 is TGCGCCAGCAGTGAAACGTCAAACACTGAAGCTTTCTTT. This gives the protein CASSETSNTEAFF. This chain connects TRBV10-2 to TRBJ1-1; D unresolved. Trimming took 3 bases from V and 2 from J, leaving 7 bases between them. Germline CDR1 WSHSY, CDR2 SAAADI. The CDR3 extends over 13 amino acids.